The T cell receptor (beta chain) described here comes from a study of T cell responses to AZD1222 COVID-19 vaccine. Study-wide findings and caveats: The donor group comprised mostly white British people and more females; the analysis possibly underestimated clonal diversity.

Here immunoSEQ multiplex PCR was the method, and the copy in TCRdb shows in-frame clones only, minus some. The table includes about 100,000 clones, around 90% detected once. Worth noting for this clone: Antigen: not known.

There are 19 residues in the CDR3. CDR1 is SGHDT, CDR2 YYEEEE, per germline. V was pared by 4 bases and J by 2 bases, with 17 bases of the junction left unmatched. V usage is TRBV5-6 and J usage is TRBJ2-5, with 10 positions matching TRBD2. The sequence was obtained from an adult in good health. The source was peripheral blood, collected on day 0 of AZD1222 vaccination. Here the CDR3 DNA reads TGTGCCAGCAGCCGCCCCTTCCAGCGGGGGGGCCGTAAGCAAGAGACCCAGTACTTC. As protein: CASSRPFQRGGRKQETQYF.